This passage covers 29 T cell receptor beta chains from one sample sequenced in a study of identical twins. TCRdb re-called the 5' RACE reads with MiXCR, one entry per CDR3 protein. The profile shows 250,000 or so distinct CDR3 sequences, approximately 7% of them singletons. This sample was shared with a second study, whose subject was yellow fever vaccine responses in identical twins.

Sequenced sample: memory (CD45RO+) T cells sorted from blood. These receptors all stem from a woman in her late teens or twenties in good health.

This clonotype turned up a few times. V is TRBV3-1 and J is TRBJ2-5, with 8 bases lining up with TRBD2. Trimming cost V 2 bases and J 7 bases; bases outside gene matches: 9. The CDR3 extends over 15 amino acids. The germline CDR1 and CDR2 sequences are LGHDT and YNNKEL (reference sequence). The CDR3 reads CASSQPAGAVGTQYF. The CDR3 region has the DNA TGTGCCAGCAGCCAACCAGCGGGAGCTGTAGGGACCCAGTACTTC.

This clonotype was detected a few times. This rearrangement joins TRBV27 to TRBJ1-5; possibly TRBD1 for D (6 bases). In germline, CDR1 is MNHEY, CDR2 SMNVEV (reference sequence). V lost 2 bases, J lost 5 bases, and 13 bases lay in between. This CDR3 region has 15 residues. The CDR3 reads CASSLVGQSDQPQHF. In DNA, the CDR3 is TGTGCCAGCAGTTTAGTCGGACAGAGCGATCAGCCCCAGCATTTT.

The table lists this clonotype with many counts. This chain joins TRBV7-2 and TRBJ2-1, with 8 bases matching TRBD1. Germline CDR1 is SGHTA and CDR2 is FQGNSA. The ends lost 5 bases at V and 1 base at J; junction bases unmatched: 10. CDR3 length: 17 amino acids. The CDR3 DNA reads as TGTGCCAGCAGCCCATCGTGGACAGGGAATTCCTACAATGAGCAGTTCTTC. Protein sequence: CASSPSWTGNSYNEQFF.

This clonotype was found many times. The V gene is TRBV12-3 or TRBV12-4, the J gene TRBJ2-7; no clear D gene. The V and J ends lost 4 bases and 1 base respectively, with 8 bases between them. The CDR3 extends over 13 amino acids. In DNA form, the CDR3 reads TGTGCCAGCAGTTATACAGTGTCCTACGAGCAGTACTTC. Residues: CASSYTVSYEQYF.

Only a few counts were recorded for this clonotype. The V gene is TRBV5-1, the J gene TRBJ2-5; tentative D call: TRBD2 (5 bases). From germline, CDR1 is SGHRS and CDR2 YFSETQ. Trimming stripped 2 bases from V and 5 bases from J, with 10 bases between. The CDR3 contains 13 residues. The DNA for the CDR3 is TGCGCCAGCAGCTTCGGACTGACGGAGACCCAGTACTTC. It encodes CASSFGLTETQYF.

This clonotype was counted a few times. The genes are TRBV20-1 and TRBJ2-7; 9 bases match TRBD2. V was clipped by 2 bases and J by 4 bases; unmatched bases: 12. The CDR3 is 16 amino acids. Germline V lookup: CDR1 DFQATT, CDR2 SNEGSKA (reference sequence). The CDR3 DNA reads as TGCAGTGCTAGAAACCCAATAGCGGGAGTGTTGTACGAGCAGTACTTC. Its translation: CSARNPIAGVLYEQYF.

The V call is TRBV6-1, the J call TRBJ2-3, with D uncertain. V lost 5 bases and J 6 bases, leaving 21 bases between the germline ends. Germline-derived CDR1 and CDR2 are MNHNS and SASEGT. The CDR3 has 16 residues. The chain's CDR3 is CASSPLTGSTLDTQYF. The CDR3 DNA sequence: TGTGCCAGCAGTCCCCTGACCGGGTCCACCCTTGATACGCAGTATTTT.

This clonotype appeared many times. This chain's CDR3 is CASSQERVSSGQFFQTQYF. CDR3 DNA: TGCGCCAGCAGCCAAGAACGGGTGTCTTCGGGACAGTTTTTTCAGACCCAGTACTTC. The chain uses TRBV4-1 and TRBJ2-5, with 7 positions matching TRBD1. From germline, CDR1 is MGHRA and CDR2 YSYEKL. V dropped 0 bases and J dropped 6; count of bases not matched to a gene: 19. There are 19 residues in the CDR3.

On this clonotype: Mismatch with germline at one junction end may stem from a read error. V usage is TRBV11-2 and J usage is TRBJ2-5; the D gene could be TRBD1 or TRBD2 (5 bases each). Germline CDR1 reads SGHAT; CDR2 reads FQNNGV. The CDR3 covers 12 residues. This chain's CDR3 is CASSAAPGTPYF. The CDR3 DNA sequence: TGTGCCAGCAGCGCCGCACCCGGGACCCCGTACTTC.

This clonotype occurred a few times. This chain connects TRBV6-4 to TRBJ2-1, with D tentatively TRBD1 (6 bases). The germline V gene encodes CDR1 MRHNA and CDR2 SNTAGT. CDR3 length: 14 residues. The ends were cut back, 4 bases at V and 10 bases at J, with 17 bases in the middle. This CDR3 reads CASSVQQGSQEQFF. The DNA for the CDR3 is TGTGCCAGCAGTGTACAACAGGGATCACAGGAGCAGTTCTTC.

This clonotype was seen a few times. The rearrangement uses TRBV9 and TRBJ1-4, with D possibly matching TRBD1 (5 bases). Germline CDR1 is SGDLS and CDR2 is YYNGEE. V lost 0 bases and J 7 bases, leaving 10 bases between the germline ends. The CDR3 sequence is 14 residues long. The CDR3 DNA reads TGTGCCAGCAGCGTAGCAGGGTCTGGTGAAAAACTGTTTTTT. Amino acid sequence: CASSVAGSGEKLFF.

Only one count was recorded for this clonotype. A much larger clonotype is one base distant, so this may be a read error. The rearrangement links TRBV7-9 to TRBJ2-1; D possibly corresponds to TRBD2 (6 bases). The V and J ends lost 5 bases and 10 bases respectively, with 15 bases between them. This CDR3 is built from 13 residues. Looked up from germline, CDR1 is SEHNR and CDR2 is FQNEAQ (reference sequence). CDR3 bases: TGTGCCAGCAGCGAACCAGCAGGGAGGGAGCAGTTCTTC. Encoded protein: CASSEPAGREQFF.

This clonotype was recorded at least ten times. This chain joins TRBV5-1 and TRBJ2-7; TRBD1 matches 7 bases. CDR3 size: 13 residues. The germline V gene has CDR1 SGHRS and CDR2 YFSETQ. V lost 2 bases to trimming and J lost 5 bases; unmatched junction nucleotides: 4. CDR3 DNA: TGCGCCAGCAGCTTACAGGGGATCGACGAGCAGTACGTC. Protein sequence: CASSLQGIDEQYV.

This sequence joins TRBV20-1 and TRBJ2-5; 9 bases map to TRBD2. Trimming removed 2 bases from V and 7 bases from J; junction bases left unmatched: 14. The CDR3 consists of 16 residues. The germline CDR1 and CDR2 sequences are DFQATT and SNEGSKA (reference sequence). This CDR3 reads CSARPLGGAGGVTQYF. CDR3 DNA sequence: TGCAGTGCTAGACCTTTGGGGGGAGCGGGAGGAGTGACCCAGTACTTC.

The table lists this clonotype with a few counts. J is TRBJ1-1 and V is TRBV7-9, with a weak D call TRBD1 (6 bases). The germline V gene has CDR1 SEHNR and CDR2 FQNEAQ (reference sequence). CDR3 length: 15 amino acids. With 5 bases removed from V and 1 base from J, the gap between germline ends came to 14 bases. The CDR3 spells CASSPRGGGNTEAFF. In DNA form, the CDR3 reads TGTGCCAGCAGCCCTAGGGGGGGCGGGAACACTGAAGCTTTCTTT.

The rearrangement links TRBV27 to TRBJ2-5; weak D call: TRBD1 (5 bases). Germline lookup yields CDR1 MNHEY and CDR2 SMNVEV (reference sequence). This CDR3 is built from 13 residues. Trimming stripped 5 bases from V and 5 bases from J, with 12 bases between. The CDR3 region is CASSRREGETQYF. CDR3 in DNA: TGTGCCAGCAGTCGCAGGGAAGGGGAGACCCAGTACTTC.

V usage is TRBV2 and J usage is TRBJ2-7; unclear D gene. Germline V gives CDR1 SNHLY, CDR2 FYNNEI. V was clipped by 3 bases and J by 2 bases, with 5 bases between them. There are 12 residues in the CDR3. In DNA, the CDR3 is TGTGCCAGCAGTGAGGAAACCTACGAGCAGTACGTC. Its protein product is CASSEETYEQYV.

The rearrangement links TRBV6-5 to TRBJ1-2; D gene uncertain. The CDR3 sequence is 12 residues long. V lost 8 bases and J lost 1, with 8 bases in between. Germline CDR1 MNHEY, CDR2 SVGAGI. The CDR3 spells CASSDFNYGYTF. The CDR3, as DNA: TGTGCCAGCTCAGATTTTAACTATGGCTACACCTTC.

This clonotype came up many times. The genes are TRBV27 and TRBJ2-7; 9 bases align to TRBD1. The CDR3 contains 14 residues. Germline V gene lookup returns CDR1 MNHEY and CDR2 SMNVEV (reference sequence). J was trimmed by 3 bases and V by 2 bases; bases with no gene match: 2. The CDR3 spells CASSLGTGFYEQYF. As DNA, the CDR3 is TGTGCCAGCAGTTTAGGGACAGGGTTCTACGAGCAGTACTTC.

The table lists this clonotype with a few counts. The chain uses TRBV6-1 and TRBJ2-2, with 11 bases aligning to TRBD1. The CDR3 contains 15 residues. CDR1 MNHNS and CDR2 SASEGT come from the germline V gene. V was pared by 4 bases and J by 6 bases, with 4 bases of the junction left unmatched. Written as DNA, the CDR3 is TGTGCCAGCAGTGTTGGGACAGGGGGATCCGGGGAGCTGTTTTTT. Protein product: CASSVGTGGSGELFF.

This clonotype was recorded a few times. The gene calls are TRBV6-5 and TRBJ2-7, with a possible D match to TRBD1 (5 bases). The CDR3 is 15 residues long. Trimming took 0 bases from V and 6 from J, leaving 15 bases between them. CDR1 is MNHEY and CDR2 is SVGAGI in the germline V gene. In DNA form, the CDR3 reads TGTGCCAGCAGTTACTCGTTAGCAGGGAAGGTCGAGCAGTACTTC. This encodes CASSYSLAGKVEQYF.

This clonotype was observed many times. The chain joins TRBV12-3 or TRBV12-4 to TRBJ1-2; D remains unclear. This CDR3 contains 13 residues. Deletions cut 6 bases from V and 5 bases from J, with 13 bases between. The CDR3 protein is CASSRRGSYGYTF. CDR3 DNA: TGTGCCAGCAGCCGCCGGGGTTCTTATGGCTACACCTTC.

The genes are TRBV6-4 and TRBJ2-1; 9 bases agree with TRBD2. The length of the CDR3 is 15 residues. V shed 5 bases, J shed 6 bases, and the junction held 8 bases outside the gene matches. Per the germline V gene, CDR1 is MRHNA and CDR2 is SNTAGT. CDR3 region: CASSPGRGGLNEQFF. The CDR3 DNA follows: TGTGCCAGCAGTCCGGGGCGGGGGGGCCTCAATGAGCAGTTCTTC.

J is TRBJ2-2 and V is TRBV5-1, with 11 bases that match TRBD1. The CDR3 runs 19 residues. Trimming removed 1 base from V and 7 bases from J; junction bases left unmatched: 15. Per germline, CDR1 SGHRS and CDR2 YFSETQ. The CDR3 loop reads CASSLYGQGATSHGGELFF. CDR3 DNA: TGCGCCAGCAGCTTGTATGGACAGGGGGCCACCAGTCACGGCGGGGAGCTGTTTTTT.

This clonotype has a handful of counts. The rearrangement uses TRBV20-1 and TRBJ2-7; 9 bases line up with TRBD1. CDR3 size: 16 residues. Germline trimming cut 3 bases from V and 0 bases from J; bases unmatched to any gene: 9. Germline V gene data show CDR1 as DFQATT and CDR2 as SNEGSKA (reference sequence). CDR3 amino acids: CSASPSTGGYSYEQYF. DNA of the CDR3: TGCAGTGCTAGCCCGTCAACAGGGGGCTACTCCTACGAGCAGTACTTC.

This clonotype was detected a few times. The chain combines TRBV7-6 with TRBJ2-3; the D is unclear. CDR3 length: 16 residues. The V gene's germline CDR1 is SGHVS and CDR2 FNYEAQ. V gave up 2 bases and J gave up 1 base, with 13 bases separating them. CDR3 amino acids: CASSLFSPSGTDTQYF. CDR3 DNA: TGTGCCAGCAGCTTATTTTCTCCCTCGGGCACAGATACGCAGTATTTT. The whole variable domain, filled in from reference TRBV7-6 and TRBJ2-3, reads GAGVSQSPRYKVTKRGQDVALRCDPISGHVSLYWYRQALGQGPEFLTYFNYEAQQDKSGLPNDRFSAERPEGSISTLTIQRTEQRDSAMYRCASSLFSPSGTDTQYFGPGTRLTVL.

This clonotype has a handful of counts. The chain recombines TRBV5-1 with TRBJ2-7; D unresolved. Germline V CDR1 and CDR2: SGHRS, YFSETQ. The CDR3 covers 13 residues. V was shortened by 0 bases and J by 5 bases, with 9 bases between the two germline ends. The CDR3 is CASSLGGIDEQYF. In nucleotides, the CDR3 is TGCGCCAGCAGCTTGGGGGGTATCGACGAGCAGTACTTC.

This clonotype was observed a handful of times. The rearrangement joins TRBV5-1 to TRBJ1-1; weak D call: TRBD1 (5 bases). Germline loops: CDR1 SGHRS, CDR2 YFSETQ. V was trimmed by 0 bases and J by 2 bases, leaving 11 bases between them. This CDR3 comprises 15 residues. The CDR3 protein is CASSLVAGSNTEAFF. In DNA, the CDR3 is TGCGCCAGCAGCTTGGTGGCAGGGTCAAACACTGAAGCTTTCTTT.

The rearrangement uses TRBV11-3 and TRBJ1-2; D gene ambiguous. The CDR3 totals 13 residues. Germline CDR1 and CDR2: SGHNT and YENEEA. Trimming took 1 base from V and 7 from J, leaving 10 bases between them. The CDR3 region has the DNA TGTGCCAGCAGCTTAGGTGTGGGGTTTGGCTACACCTTC. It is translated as CASSLGVGFGYTF.